This is a list of T cell receptor beta chains from one sample in a study of graft-versus-host responses after intestinal transplantation. These TCRs are of unknown antigen specificity. Some clones are missing from TCRdb's copy, which holds only in-frame ones; the method was immunoSEQ multiplex PCR. The table lists about 90,000 clones, 82% of them singletons, with 0.65% to 0.95% in the top ten. The sample here was unstimulated CD4+ T cells sorted from spleen or lymph node cells, taken before intestinal transplant. These receptors came from a human donor who received an intestinal transplant. Each CDR3 is given with its conserved first and last residue. Fields, in order: V gene, D gene, J gene, CDR3 protein. The D gene is left open where the match is weak.

>TRBV5-4|TRBD2|TRBJ2-1
CASSRGKGLAGDEQFF
>TRBV7-3|TRBD2|TRBJ2-3
CASSPGAGGANTQYF
>TRBV18|NA|TRBJ1-1
CASSPDMEEAFF
>TRBV25-1|NA|TRBJ2-5
CASSEPVSGETQYF
>TRBV19|NA|TRBJ1-5
CASSMRENQPQHF
>TRBV7-9|TRBD2|TRBJ2-5
CASSWEGETQYF
>TRBV6-5|NA|TRBJ2-3
CASSPEADTQYF
>TRBV18|TRBD1|TRBJ2-2
CGTGLTGELFF
>TRBV6-4|NA|TRBJ1-2
CASRHNNQNGYTF
>TRBV28|NA|TRBJ2-5
CASRTPGETQYF
>TRBV5-1|NA|TRBJ2-1
CASSLDLPSYNEQFF
>TRBV15|TRBD2|TRBJ2-5
CATSRERLAGFQETQYF
>TRBV5-1|NA|TRBJ2-3
CASSLESTPTGQYF
>TRBV5-1|TRBD2|TRBJ2-3
CASRAGGRGTDTQYF
>TRBV20-1|NA|TRBJ2-5
CSANWPGTQYF
>TRBV4-1|TRBD2|TRBJ2-3
CASSQERGRGALGGNTQYF
>TRBV30|TRBD2|TRBJ2-3
CAWSNEASGSDTQYF
>TRBV2|NA|TRBJ2-5
CASSFYPEETQYF
>TRBV7-3|TRBD1|TRBJ1-5
CASSSDPTGIQQPQHF
>TRBV5-4|NA|TRBJ2-7
CASSPAGAYEQYF
>TRBV5-4|NA|TRBJ2-1
CASRLSSYNEQFF
>TRBV7-6|TRBD1|TRBJ1-4
CASSYWTGLNEKLFF
>TRBV5-6|TRBD1|TRBJ2-7
CASSLDRGPQQYF
>TRBV4-1|TRBD2|TRBJ2-7
CASSQLAGALYEQYF
>TRBV10-3|TRBD1|TRBJ1-2
CAISGTGGDYGYTF
>TRBV7-6|TRBD2|TRBJ2-1
CASSQVASGGSSYNEQFF
>TRBV11-2|TRBD2|TRBJ2-2
CASSLVLAGKTGELFF
>TRBV11-2|TRBD1|TRBJ2-7
CASSSWDRGYEQYF
>TRBV7-9|TRBD1|TRBJ2-3
CASSRGTGVATDTQYF
>TRBV28|NA|TRBJ1-1
CASTPPGRSTEAFF
>TRBV9|NA|TRBJ1-4
CASSVERGGDEKLFF
>TRBV28|NA|TRBJ2-7
CASSSPRTSYEQYF
>TRBV18|TRBD1|TRBJ2-7
CASRQGIDYEQYF
>TRBV5-4|TRBD2|TRBJ2-5
CASSLGSGVGETQYF
>TRBV10-3|NA|TRBJ1-6
CAIKGSGLNSPLHF
>TRBV6-1|NA|TRBJ1-2
CASRGALGRGYTF
>TRBV11-1|NA|TRBJ2-1
CATASSRTVSRTEQFF
>TRBV9|NA|TRBJ1-6
CASGTQPSPLHF
>TRBV5-4|NA|TRBJ1-5
CASSLDRGEGQPQHF
>TRBV6-5|NA|TRBJ2-7
CASTAGARPYEQYF
>TRBV28|TRBD2|TRBJ2-7
CASSGPRAGGFYEQYF
>TRBV5-4|NA|TRBJ1-3
CASSLRSGNTIYF
>TRBV28|TRBD2|TRBJ2-5
CASSLNTGVAPSGGLFKETQYF
>TRBV5-8|NA|TRBJ2-7
CASSLVAPYEQYF
>TRBV25-1|NA|TRBJ2-1
CASSERLVREQFF
>TRBV6-6|NA|TRBJ1-4
CASSWQGINEKLFF
>TRBV28|TRBD1|TRBJ2-7
CATVGRGPYEQYF
>TRBV7-8|NA|TRBJ1-4
CASSGWGHVGEKLFF
>TRBV6-5|TRBD2|TRBJ2-7
CASSSTSVGYHEQYF
>TRBV15|TRBD1|TRBJ2-5
CATSRGDSQETQYF
>TRBV28|TRBD2|TRBJ2-1
CAGSTSGRIHEQFF
>TRBV5-1|TRBD1|TRBJ1-2
CASSLEGQAYGYTF
>TRBV27|NA|TRBJ2-4
CASSRTAENIQYF
>TRBV27|TRBD2|TRBJ2-5
CASSLSASGGARAQYF
>TRBV10-3|TRBD2|TRBJ2-5
CAAGEARQETQYF
>TRBV6-1|TRBD2|TRBJ2-7
CASTREPSYEQYF
>TRBV11-2|TRBD2|TRBJ2-3
CASSFPTSGDFRDTQYF
>TRBV6-6|NA|TRBJ2-5
CASSYPGRQETQYF